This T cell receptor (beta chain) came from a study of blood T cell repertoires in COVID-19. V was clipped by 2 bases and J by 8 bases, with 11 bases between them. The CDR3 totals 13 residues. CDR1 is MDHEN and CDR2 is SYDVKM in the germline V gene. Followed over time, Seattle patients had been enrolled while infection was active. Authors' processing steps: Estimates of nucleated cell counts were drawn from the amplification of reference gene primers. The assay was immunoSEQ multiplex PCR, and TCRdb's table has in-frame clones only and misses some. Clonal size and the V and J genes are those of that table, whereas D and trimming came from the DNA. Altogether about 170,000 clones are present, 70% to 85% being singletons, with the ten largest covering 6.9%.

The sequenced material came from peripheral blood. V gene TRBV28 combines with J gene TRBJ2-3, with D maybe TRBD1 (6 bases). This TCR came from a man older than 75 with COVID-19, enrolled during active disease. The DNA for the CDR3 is TGTGCCAGCAGTTTAGGACAGCTGGGTACGCAGTATTTT. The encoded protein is CASSLGQLGTQYF.